What follows describes a single TCR beta chain. Its specificity is not known. Each cDNA molecule carried a unique molecular identifier. A single record per CDR3 protein comes from TCRdb applying MiXCR to the 5' RACE reads. Here the sample spans around 55,000 distinct CDR3 sequences, under 8% being singletons. This entry belongs to a study of early T cells in non-severe SARS-CoV-2 infection. Study-wide background: The authors sequenced bulk RNA from unsorted whole blood, leaving chains unpaired. Overall study findings and caveats: VDJdb-based annotation leaned toward anti-spike CD8 responses and missed private and CD4 specificities.

CDR3 length equals 14 residues. Trimming left V 6 bases short and J 2 bases short, with 13 bases between. Germline CDR1 MDHEN, CDR2 SYDVKM. Sequenced material: whole blood, taken at baseline. The chain joins TRBV28 to TRBJ1-2, with D unclear. This TCR was sampled from an adult who was a healthcare worker with PCR-confirmed SARS-CoV-2 infection or an uninfected control (not recorded which). The CDR3 is CASSQAGMNYGYTF. Written as DNA, the CDR3 is TGTGCCAGCAGCCAGGCCGGGATGAACTATGGCTACACCTTC.